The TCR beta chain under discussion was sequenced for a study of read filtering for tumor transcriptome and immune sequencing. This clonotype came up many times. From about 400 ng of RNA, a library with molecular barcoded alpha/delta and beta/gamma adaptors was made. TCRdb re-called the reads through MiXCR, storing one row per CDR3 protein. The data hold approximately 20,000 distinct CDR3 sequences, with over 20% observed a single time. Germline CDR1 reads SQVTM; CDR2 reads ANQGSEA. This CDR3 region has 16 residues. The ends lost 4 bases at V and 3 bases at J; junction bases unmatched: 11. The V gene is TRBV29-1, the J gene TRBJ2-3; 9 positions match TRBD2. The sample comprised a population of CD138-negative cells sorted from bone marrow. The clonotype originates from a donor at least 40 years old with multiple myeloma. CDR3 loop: CSVVGGLAGFTDTQYF. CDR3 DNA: TGCAGCGTTGTGGGGGGACTAGCTGGCTTTACAGATACGCAGTATTTT.